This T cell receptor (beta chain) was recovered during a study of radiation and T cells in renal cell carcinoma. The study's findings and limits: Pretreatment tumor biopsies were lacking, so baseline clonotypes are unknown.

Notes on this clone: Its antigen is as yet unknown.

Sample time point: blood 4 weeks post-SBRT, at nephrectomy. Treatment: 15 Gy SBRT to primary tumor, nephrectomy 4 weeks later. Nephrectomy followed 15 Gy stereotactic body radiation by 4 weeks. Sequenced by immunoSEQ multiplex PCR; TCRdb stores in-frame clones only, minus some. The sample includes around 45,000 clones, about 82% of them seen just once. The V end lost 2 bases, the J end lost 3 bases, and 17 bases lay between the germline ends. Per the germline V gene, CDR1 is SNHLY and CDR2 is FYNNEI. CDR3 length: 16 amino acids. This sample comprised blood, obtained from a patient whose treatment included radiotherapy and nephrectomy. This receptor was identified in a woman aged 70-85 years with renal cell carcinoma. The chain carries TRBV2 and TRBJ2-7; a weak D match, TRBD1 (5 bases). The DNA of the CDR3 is TGTGCCAGCAGTGAAATGGGTTGGACACACCGCTACGAGCAGTACTTC. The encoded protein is CASSEMGWTHRYEQYF.